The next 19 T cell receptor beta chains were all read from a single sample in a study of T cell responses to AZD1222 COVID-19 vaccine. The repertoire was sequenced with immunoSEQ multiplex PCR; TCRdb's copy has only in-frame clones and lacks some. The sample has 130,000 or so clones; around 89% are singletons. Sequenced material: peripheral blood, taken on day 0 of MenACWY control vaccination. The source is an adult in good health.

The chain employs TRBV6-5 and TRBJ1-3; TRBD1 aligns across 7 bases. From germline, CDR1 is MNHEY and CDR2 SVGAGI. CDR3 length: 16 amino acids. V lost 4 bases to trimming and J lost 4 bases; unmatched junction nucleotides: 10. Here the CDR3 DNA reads TGTGCCAGCAGTTTATCCTACAGGGGACCCGGAAACACCATATATTTT. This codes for CASSLSYRGPGNTIYF.

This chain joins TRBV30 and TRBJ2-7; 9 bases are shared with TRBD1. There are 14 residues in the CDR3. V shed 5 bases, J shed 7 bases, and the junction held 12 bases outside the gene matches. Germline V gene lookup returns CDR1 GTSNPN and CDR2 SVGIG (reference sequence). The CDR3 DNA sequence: TGTGCCTGGGAAGCCGGGACAGGGCGCCGGGAGCAGTACTTC. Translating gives CAWEAGTGRREQYF.

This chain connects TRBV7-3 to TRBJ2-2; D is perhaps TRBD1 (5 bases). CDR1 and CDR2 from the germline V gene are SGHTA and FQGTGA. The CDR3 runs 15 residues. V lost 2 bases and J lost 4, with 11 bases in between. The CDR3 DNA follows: TGTGCCAGCAGCTTATGGTCAGGGATCACCGGGGAGCTGTTTTTT. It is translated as CASSLWSGITGELFF.

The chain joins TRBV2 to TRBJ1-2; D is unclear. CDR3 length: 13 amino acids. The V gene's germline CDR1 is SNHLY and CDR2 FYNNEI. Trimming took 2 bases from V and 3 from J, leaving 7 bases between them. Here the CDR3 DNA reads TGTGCCAGCAGTGAACGGCCCGACTATGGCTACACCTTC. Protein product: CASSERPDYGYTF.

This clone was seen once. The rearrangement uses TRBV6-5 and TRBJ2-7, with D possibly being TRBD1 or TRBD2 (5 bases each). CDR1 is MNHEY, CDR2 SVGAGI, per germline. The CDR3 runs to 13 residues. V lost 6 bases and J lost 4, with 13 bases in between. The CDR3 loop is CASSSGTQYEQYF. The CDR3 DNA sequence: TGTGCCAGCAGCTCCGGGACCCAATACGAGCAGTACTTC.

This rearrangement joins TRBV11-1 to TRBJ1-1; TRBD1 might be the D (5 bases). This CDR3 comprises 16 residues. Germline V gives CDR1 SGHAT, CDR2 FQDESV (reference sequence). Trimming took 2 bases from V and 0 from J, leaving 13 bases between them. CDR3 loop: CASSLPSGRMNTEAFF. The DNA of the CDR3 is TGTGCCAGCAGCTTACCCTCGGGACGGATGAACACTGAAGCTTTCTTT.

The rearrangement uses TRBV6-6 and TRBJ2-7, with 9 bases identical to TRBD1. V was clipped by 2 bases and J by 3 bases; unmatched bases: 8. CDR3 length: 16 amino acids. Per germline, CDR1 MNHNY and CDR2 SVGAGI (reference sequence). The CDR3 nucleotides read TGTGCCAGCAGTTACCCCCCACAGGGGGCTAACTACGAGCAGTACTTC. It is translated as CASSYPPQGANYEQYF.

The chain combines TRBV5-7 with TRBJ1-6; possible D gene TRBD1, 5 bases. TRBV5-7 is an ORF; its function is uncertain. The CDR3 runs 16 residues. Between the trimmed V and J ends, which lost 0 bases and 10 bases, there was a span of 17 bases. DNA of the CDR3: TGTGCCAGCAGCTTGGCCAACGGGGGAGCTTCCTCACCCCTCCACTTT. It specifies CASSLANGGASSPLHF.

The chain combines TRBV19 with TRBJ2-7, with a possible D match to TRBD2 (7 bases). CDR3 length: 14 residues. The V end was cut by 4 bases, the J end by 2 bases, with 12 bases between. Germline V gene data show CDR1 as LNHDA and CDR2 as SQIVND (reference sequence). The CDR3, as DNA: TGTGCCAGTAGTAAGGGGGGGGGCCCCTACGAGCAGTACTTC. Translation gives CASSKGGGPYEQYF.

The CDR3 DNA follows: TGTGCCAGCAGTGGAGGGTTGACCGGGGAGCTGTTTTTT. Encoded protein: CASSGGLTGELFF. This chain uses TRBV6-2 or TRBV6-3 with TRBJ2-2; a weak D match, TRBD2 (6 bases). This CDR3 contains 13 residues. V was trimmed by 5 bases and J by 5 bases, leaving 9 bases between them. Germline CDR1 reads MNHEY; CDR2 reads SVGEGT.

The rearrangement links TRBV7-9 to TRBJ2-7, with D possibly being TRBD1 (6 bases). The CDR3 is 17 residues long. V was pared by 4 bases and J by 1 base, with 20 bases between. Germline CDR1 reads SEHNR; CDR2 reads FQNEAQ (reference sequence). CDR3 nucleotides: TGTGCCAGCAGCTCTAGACTCCGGGACAAGTCGTCCTACGAGCAGTACTTC. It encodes CASSSRLRDKSSYEQYF.

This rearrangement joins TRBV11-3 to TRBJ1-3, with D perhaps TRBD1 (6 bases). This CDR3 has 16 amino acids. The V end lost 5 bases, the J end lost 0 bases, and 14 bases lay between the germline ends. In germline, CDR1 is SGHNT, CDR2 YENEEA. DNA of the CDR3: TGTGCCAGCAGCCCTCGACAGGCACTCTCTGGAAACACCATATATTTT. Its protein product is CASSPRQALSGNTIYF. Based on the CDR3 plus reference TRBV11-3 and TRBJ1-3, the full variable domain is EAGVVQSPRYKIIEKKQPVAFWCNPISGHNTLYWYLQNLGQGPELLIRYENEEAVDDSQLPKDRFSAERLKGVDSTLKIQPAELGDSAVYLCASSPRQALSGNTIYFGEGSWLTVV.

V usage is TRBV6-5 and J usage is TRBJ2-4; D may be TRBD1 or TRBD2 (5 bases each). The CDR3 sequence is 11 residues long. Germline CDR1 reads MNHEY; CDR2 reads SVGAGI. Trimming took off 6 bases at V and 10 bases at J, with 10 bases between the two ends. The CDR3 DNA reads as TGTGCCAGCAGCCGGGACGTAATTCAGTACTTC. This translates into CASSRDVIQYF.

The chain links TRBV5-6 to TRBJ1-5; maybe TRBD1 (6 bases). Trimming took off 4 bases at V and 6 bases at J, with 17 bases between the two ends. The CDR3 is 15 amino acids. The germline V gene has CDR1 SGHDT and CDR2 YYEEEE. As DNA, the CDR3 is TGTGCCAGCAGCCGCAGGGGATTAGTCACTCAGCCCCAGCATTTT. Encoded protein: CASSRRGLVTQPQHF.

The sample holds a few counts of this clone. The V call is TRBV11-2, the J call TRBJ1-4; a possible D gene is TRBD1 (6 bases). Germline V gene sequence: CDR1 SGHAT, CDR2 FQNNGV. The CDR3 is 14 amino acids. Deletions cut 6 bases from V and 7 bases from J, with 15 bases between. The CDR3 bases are TGTGCCAGCAGTCCTCGACAGGCTGGTGAAAAACTGTTTTTT. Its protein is CASSPRQAGEKLFF.

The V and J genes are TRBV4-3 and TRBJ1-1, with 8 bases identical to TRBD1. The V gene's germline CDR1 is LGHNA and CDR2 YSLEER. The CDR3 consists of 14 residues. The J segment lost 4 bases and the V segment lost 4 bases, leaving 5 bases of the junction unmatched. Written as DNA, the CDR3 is TGCGCCAGCAGCCGAGACAGGGGACGCACTGAAGCTTTCTTT. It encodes CASSRDRGRTEAFF.

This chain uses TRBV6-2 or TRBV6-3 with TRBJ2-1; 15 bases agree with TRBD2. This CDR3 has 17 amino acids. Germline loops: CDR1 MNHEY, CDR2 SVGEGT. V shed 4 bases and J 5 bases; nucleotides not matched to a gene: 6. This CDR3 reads CASSSWTSGRAHNEQFF. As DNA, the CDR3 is TGTGCCAGCAGTTCCTGGACTAGCGGGAGGGCCCACAATGAGCAGTTCTTC.

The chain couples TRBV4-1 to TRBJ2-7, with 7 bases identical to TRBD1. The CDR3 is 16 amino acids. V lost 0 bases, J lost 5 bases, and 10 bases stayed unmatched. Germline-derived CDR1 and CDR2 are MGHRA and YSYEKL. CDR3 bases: TGCGCCAGCAGCCAAGATTGGGCAGGGGGTGGCCACGAGCAGTACTTC. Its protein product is CASSQDWAGGGHEQYF.

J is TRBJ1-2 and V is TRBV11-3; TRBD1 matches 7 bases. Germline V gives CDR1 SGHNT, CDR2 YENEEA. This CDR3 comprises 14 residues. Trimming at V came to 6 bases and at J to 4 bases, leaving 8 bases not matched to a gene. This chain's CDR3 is CASSLGGQPYGYTF. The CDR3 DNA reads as TGTGCCAGCAGTCTCGGGGGACAGCCCTATGGCTACACCTTC.